This T cell receptor beta chain was recorded in a study of monozygotic twins with inflammatory bowel disease. Regarding the study as a whole: With others, IBD patients shared fewer clonotypes than healthy twins did, especially with disease activity.

About this clonotype: Antigen specificity is unknown.

The germline V gene encodes CDR1 LGHDT and CDR2 YNNKEL (reference sequence). The CDR3 is made up of 15 amino acids. Template switching was used to attach UMIs, which incorporated a 6-nucleotide sample barcode. Researchers put TCRalpha and TCRbeta cDNA through two nested PCRs lasting around 15 and 10 cycles. TCRdb reanalyzed the 5' RACE reads and collapses them to one entry per CDR3 protein, without DNA. Its listing shows about 160,000 distinct CDR3 sequences. This sequence originates from a human donor with ulcerative colitis or Crohn's disease, or a healthy co-twin of an affected twin (not recorded which). The V and J genes are TRBV3-1 and TRBJ2-1; the D call of TRBD2 rests on TCRdb alone, since no DNA is present to check it. The source material was blood. The CDR3 region is CASSQEEGLAGEQFF.